The clone carrying this TCR beta chain was detected a few times. As yet, its antigen is unknown. The data are from a study of STAT5B mutations in CD4+ large granular lymphocyte leukemia. Clones were sequenced by immunoSEQ multiplex PCR, and TCRdb holds only the in-frame ones, with some missing. The repertoire includes over 25,000 clones, 81% of them detected once, and 0.25% to 0.35% sits in the top ten. General study points: About 25% of private leukemic clonotypes occurred rarely in other patients' non-leukemic repertoires.

The CDR3 contains 11 residues. The V gene's germline CDR1 is SNHLY and CDR2 FYNNEI. Trimming removed 4 bases at V and 7 bases at J, with 4 bases between. The TCR sequence derives from a human donor in good health. Sample: CD4+ T cells from blood buffy coats. The chain carries TRBV2 and TRBJ2-2; D not resolved. The CDR3 is CASSAYGELFF. The DNA for the CDR3 is TGTGCCAGCAGTGCTTACGGGGAGCTGTTTTTT.